This section outlines one T cell receptor beta chain sequence together with its context. This clone's antigen is unknown. No much larger clonotype is one base removed from it; base qualities were not supplied. The record originates from a study of PD-L1 blockade in urothelial cancer (dated by TCRdb to 2015 to 2018). As for the study more broadly: Therapy was started in 2014 for all patients, and atezolizumab 1,200 mg was administered intravenously every 3 weeks. Blood samples were analyzed at 3 weeks after treatment start (second dose) and at 6 weeks after treatment start. Durable clinical benefit was achieved by nine patients and was not achieved by 20 patients. Whole exome sequencing and RNA sequencing of pretreatment tumors were performed alongside TCR sequencing in the same patients. Pretreatment tumor samples, along with matched peripheral blood serially collected before and after atezolizumab treatment, were subjected to TCR sequencing. An exploratory multi-omic analysis was conducted of the somatic, immune and clinical correlates of response to PD-L1 blockade with atezolizumab in urothelial cancer. Blood samples gave median yields of about 150,000 T cells and 82,636 unique TCRs, along with a median clonality of 0.080. An ECOG performance status of 0 or 1 was recorded for the patients, and 0 to 3 prior chemotherapy regimens had been received by the patients. Durable clinical benefit meant progression-free survival longer than 6 months, and TCR features were also tested against progression-free and overall survival. Pretreatment blood TCR-seq was available for twenty-nine patients, at least one posttreatment blood collection was obtained for some 24 patients, and tumor TCR-seq was available for some 24 patients. About 85% of the roughly 29 patients were males with bladder-origin urothelial cancer, and about 60% of the roughly 30 reported a prior smoking history. What the study reported, not specific to this receptor: Because of the small sample size (n = 29) and the many exploratory analyses performed, the results are intended to be regarded as hypothesis-generating. Improved progression-free and overall survival was found to be associated with pretreatment peripheral blood TCR clonality below the median. Greater expansion of tumor-associated TCR clones in peripheral blood 3 weeks after the start of treatment was observed in patients with durable benefit (n ≈ 22, p = 0.022).

The V end loses 0 bases and the J end loses 5 bases, and a stretch of 8 bases separates them. The CDR3 measures 13 amino acids from cysteine to phenylalanine. CDR3 DNA is the only sequence kept; it has 39 bases, read in frame from the first base. Read against the paper, the sample's time point label means: pretreatment peripheral blood. A total of roughly 30 patients with locally advanced or metastatic urothelial carcinoma, treated at Memorial Sloan Kettering on a trial protocol, made up the cohort. Peripheral blood mononuclear cells were collected pretreatment and during treatment, at between 1 and 8 total time points per patient. The Qiagen DNeasy Blood extraction kit was used to purify genomic DNA from total PBMCs and tumor samples. Collected pretreatment and during treatment, PBMCs were isolated and stored as previously described. Each PCR received spiked-in synthetic TCR analog templates so that absolute template abundance could be estimated from read counts. TCRbeta CDR3 regions were amplified from genomic DNA with bias-controlled V and J gene primers using the immunoSEQ assay. Sequencing of rearranged TCRbeta segments was performed at approximately 20X coverage. From the authors' description of their analysis: Clustering was used to correct sequencing errors, and CDR3s were annotated against IMGT so that V, D and J genes could be assigned. Only productive TCRbeta rearrangements were used in downstream analyses, excluding out-of-frame or stop-codon sequences. Clonality was calculated as one minus the Shannon entropy normalized by the log of the number of unique productive sequences. Clones differing between time points or between blood and tumor were identified by Fisher's exact test with Benjamini-Hochberg correction at adjusted p below 0.01. What TCRdb holds here is the immuneACCESS table cut down to in-frame rearrangements. Part of the clones is not present; checked against another copy, under half of the missing clones reflect an unresolved V gene, and the others are unexplained. The V and J calls and clone size are taken from that table; D and trimming were inferred from the DNA. The sample includes around 100,000 clones, with roughly 91% observed a single time. The ten most abundant clones make up 2% to 2.5% of the sample.

In this chain, TRBV23-1 is recombined with TRBJ2-7, with a weak D call of TRBD2 (6 bases match). TRBV23-1 is given ORF status, its function remaining uncertain. This material consisted of PBMCs, taken around atezolizumab (anti-PD-L1) treatment. The TCR originated in a man aged 60 to 75 with urothelial cancer. The DNA is as follows: TGCGCCAGCAGTCAATCGCGGAGGGACGAGCAGTACTTC. This translates into CASSQSRRDEQYF.